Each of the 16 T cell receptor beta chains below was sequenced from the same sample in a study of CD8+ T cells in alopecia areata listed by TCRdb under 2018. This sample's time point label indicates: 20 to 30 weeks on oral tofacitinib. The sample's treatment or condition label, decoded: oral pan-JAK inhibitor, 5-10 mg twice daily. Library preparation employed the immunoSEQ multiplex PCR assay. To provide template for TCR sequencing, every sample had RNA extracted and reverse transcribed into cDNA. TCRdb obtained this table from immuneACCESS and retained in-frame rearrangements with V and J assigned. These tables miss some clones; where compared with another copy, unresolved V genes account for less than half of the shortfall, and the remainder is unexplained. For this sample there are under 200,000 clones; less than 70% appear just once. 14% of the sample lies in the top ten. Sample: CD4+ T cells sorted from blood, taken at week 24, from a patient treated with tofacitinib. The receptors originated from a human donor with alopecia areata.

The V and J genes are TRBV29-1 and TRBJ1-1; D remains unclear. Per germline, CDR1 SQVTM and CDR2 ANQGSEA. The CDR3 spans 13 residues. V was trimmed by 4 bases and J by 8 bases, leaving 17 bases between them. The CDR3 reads CSVADQPKFEAFF. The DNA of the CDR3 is TGCAGCGTTGCGGACCAACCGAAATTCGAAGCTTTCTTT.

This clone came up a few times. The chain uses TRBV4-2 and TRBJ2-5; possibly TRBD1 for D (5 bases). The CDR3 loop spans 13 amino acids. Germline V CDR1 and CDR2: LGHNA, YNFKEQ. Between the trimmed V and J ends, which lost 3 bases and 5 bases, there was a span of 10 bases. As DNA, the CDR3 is TGTGCCAGCAGCCAGCAGGGTGCCGAGACCCAGTACTTC. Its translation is CASSQQGAETQYF.

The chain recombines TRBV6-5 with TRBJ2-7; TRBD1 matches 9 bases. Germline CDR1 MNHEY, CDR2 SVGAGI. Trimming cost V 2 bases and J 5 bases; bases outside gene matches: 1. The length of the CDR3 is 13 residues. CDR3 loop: CASSYRTGDEQYF. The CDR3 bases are TGTGCCAGCAGTTACCGGACAGGGGACGAGCAGTACTTC.

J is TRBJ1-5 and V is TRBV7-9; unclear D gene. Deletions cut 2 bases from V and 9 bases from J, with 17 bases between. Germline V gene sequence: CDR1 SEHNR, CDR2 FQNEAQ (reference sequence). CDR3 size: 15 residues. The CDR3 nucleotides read TGTGCCAGCAGCTTAAACCGTGATCTTAATTCGCCCCAGCATTTT. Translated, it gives CASSLNRDLNSPQHF.

The CDR3 loop reads CASSFLSGGDSYEQYF. CDR3 DNA: TGTGCCAGCAGCTTCCTTAGCGGGGGGGACTCCTACGAGCAGTACTTC. J is TRBJ2-7 and V is TRBV11-2, with 11 bases lining up with TRBD2. Germline V gives CDR1 SGHAT, CDR2 FQNNGV. Germline trimming cut 3 bases from V and 0 bases from J; bases unmatched to any gene: 4. This CDR3 has 16 residues.

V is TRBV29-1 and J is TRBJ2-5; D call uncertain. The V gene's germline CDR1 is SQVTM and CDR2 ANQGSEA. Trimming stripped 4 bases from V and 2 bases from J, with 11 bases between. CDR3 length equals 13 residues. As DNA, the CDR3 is TGCAGCGTTGCCCCGAGGCTTCAAGAGACCCAGTACTTC. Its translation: CSVAPRLQETQYF.

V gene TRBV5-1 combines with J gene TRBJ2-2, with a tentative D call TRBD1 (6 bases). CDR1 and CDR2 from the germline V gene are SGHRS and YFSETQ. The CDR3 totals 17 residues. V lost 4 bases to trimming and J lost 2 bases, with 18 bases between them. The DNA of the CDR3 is TGCGCCAGCAGCCGATACGGGACATTAGAAAACACCGGGGAGCTGTTTTTT. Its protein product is CASSRYGTLENTGELFF.

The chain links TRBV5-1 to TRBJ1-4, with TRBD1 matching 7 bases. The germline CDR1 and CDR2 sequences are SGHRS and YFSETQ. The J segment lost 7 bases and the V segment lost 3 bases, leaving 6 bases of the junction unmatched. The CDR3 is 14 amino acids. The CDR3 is CASSWNGQAEKLFF. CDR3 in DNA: TGCGCCAGCAGCTGGAATGGACAGGCTGAAAAACTGTTTTTT.

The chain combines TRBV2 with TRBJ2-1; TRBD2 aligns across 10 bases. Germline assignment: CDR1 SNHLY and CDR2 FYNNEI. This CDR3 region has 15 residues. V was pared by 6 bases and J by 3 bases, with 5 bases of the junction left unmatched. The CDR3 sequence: CASRATSGVYNEQFF. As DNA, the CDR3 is TGTGCCAGCAGGGCAACTAGCGGGGTCTACAATGAGCAGTTCTTC.

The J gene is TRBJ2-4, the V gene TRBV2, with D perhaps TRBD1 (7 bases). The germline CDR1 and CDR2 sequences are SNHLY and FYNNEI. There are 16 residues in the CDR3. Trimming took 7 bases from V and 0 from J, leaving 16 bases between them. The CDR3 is CASTVEGQIAKNIQYF. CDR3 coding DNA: TGTGCCAGCACGGTGGAGGGACAGATAGCCAAAAACATTCAGTACTTC.

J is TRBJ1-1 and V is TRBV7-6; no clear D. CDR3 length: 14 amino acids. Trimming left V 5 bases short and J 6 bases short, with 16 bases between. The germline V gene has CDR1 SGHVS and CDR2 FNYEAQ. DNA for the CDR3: TGTGCCAGCAGCCCCGGGGTTGGTCTACCTGAAGCTTTCTTT. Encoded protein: CASSPGVGLPEAFF.

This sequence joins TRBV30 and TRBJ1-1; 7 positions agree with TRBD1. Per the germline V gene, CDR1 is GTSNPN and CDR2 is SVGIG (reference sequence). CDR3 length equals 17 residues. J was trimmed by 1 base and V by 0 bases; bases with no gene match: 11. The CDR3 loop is CAWSVVGWTGENTEAFF. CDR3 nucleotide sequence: TGTGCCTGGAGTGTAGTAGGGTGGACAGGAGAGAACACTGAAGCTTTCTTT.

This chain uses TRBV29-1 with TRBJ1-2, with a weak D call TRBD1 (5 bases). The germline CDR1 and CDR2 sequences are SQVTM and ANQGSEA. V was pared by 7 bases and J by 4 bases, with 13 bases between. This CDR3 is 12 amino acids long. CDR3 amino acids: CSDLGTPYGYTF. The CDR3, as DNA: TGCAGCGATTTGGGGACCCCCTATGGCTACACCTTC. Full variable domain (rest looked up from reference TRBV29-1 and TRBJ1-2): SAVISQKPSRDICQRGTSLTIQCQVDSQVTMMFWYRQQPGQSLTLIATANQGSEATYESGFVIDKFPISRPNLTFSTLTVSNMSPEDSSIYLCSDLGTPYGYTFGSGTRLTVV.

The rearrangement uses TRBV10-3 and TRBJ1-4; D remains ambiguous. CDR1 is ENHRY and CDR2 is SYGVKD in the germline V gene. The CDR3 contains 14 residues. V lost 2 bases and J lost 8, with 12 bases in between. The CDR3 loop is CAISEDIAGEKLFF. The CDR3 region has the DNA TGTGCCATCAGTGAGGACATCGCGGGGGAAAAACTGTTTTTT.

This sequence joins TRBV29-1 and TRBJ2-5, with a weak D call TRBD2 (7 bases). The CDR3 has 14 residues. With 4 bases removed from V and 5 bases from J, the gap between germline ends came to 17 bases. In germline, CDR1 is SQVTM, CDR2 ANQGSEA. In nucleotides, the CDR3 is TGCAGCGTTGGTGTTGGACTAGGGGGGGAGACCCAGTACTTC. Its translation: CSVGVGLGGETQYF. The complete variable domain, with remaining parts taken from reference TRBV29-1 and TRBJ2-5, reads SAVISQKPSRDICQRGTSLTIQCQVDSQVTMMFWYRQQPGQSLTLIATANQGSEATYESGFVIDKFPISRPNLTFSTLTVSNMSPEDSSIYLCSVGVGLGGETQYFGPGTRLLVL.

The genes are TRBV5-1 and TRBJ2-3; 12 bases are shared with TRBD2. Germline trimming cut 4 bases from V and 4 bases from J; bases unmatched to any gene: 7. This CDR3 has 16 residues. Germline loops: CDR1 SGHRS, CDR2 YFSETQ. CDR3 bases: TGCGCCAGCAGCACCCGGACTAGCGGGGTCGCAGATACGCAGTATTTT. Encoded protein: CASSTRTSGVADTQYF.